These 18 T cell receptor beta chains originate from one sample sequenced in a study of shared clonotypes between healthy human individuals. Assay used: immunoSEQ multiplex PCR; TCRdb lists only in-frame clones, some missing. There are about 980,000 clones in the sample; roughly 72% occur only once, and about 1.5% lies in the top ten. The sequencing sample was made of memory CD4+ T cells sorted from blood. The subset here: CD45RA-negative fraction. These receptors came from a man aged 18 to 29 in good health.

A few counts support this clone. Within the sample, other DNA sequences also encode this same CDR3. The chain is built from TRBV6-5 and TRBJ2-1; 12 nucleotides agree with TRBD2. Trimming took 2 bases from V and 4 from J; bases not matched to a gene: 3. Germline-derived CDR1 and CDR2 are MNHEY and SVGAGI. The CDR3 spans 16 residues. This CDR3 is CASSYLTSGGYNEQFF. The CDR3 DNA sequence: TGTGCCAGCAGTTACCTGACTAGCGGGGGATACAATGAGCAGTTCTTC.

Note on this clone: Other DNA sequences in the same sample also yield this CDR3. The chain recombines TRBV6-5 with TRBJ2-7, with 9 bases identical to TRBD1. The germline CDR1 and CDR2 sequences are MNHEY and SVGAGI. V dropped 4 bases and J dropped 2; count of bases not matched to a gene: 9. There are 16 residues in the CDR3. CDR3 nucleotide sequence: TGTGCCAGCAGTTCCCCGGGACAGGGCCTAACCTACGAGCAGTACTTC. It yields the protein CASSSPGQGLTYEQYF.

The rearrangement joins TRBV28 to TRBJ2-7; 8 nucleotides match TRBD2. With 5 bases clipped from V and 6 bases from J, the junction kept 15 bases outside the gene matches. Germline V gene data show CDR1 as MDHEN and CDR2 as SYDVKM. The CDR3 is made up of 16 amino acids. The CDR3, as DNA: TGTGCCAGCAGTCCCCAACGAGCGGGGGCCGTGGGCGAGCAGTACTTC. Encoded protein: CASSPQRAGAVGEQYF.

Here the CDR3 DNA reads TGTGCCAGCAGTTTACAGGGTAAAATCTCCTACAATGAGCAGTTCTTC. Encoded protein: CASSLQGKISYNEQFF. The chain carries TRBV5-4 and TRBJ2-1; D might be TRBD1 (6 bases). The V end was cut by 5 bases, the J end by 0 bases, with 15 bases between. Germline CDR1 is SGHNT and CDR2 is YYREEE (reference sequence). This CDR3 has 16 amino acids.

Note on this clone: Other DNA sequences of this sample code for an identical CDR3. V and J are TRBV5-1 and TRBJ1-6, with a tentative D call TRBD1 (5 bases). Germline V gene data show CDR1 as SGHRS and CDR2 as YFSETQ. The CDR3 is made up of 14 amino acids. Trimming removed 0 bases from V and 9 bases from J, with 10 bases in between. CDR3 region: CASSLGGSSSPLHF. The CDR3 bases are TGCGCCAGCAGCTTGGGGGGCTCGAGTTCACCCCTCCACTTT.

This clone was seen a single time. This chain connects TRBV7-2 to TRBJ2-7, with D perhaps TRBD1 or TRBD2 (5 bases each). Germline assignment: CDR1 SGHTA and CDR2 FQGNSA. Trimming removed 4 bases from V and 2 bases from J, with 12 bases in between. This CDR3 comprises 14 residues. The chain's CDR3 is CASSSGTTAYEQYF. CDR3 DNA: TGTGCCAGCAGCTCGGGGACCACAGCCTACGAGCAGTACTTC. The variable domain in full, with the rest retrieved from reference TRBV7-2 and TRBJ2-7, is GAGVSQSPSNKVTEKGKDVELRCDPISGHTALYWYRQSLGQGLEFLIYFQGNSAPDKSGLPSDRFSAERTGGSVSTLTIQRTQQEDSAVYLCASSSGTTAYEQYFGPGTRLTVT.

This chain connects TRBV30 to TRBJ2-1; the D gene is possibly TRBD1 (5 bases). This CDR3 has 12 amino acids. CDR1 and CDR2 (germline): GTSNPN, SVGIG (reference sequence). V lost 4 bases and J 6 bases, leaving 10 bases between the germline ends. The CDR3 loop reads CAWTGSGNEQFF. CDR3 bases: TGTGCCTGGACAGGGTCCGGCAATGAGCAGTTCTTC.

Ten or more counts support this clone. The CDR3 coding sequence is TGTGCCAGCAGCCCCTACGGCGGGGGGGCGATGGAGACCCAGTACTTC. Protein sequence: CASSPYGGGAMETQYF. The chain couples TRBV7-9 to TRBJ2-5; 9 nucleotides align to TRBD2. This CDR3 spans 16 amino acids. CDR1 is SEHNR and CDR2 is FQNEAQ in the germline V gene (reference sequence). J gave up 5 bases and V 5 bases, and 12 bases lay outside the gene matches.

The chain employs TRBV6-6 and TRBJ1-4, with 7 bases identical to TRBD1. V gave up 6 bases and J gave up 3 bases; unmatched junction bases: 7. CDR1 is MNHNY and CDR2 is SVGAGI in the germline V gene (reference sequence). This CDR3 is built from 15 residues. The CDR3 loop is CASSTGQASNEKLFF. CDR3 coding DNA: TGTGCCAGCAGCACTGGACAGGCTTCTAATGAAAAACTGTTTTTT.

The rearrangement links TRBV5-1 to TRBJ1-6; D is perhaps TRBD1 (5 bases). V was shortened by 7 bases and J by 6 bases, with 11 bases between the two germline ends. The CDR3 sequence is 13 residues long. Per germline, CDR1 SGHRS and CDR2 YFSETQ. CDR3 in amino acids: CASLGGVNSPLHF. CDR3 bases: TGCGCCAGCCTTGGAGGGGTTAATTCACCCCTCCACTTT. The variable domain in full, with the rest retrieved from reference TRBV5-1 and TRBJ1-6, is KAGVTQTPRYLIKTRGQQVTLSCSPISGHRSVSWYQQTPGQGLQFLFEYFSETQRNKGNFPGRFSGRQFSNSRSEMNVSTLELGDSALYLCASLGGVNSPLHFGNGTRLTVT.

This chain joins TRBV5-1 and TRBJ1-5; D possibly corresponds to TRBD1 (6 bases). Trimming took off 3 bases at V and 1 base at J, with 17 bases between the two ends. CDR1 SGHRS and CDR2 YFSETQ come from the germline V gene. CDR3 size: 17 residues. CDR3 amino acids: CASSSYPQGVSNQPQHF. The CDR3 DNA follows: TGCGCCAGCAGCTCCTATCCACAGGGAGTGAGCAATCAGCCCCAGCATTTT.

A note on this clone: This same CDR3 is encoded by further DNA sequences in the sample. The genes are TRBV5-1 and TRBJ2-7, with D perhaps TRBD1 (5 bases). The CDR3 loop spans 13 amino acids. V dropped 0 bases and J dropped 3 bases, with 7 bases sitting between them. Germline V lookup: CDR1 SGHRS, CDR2 YFSETQ. The DNA for the CDR3 is TGCGCCAGCAGCTTGGGACAGAACTACGAGCAGTACTTC. Its translation is CASSLGQNYEQYF.

Worth noting for this clone: Other DNA sequences in this sample translate to the same CDR3. The chain has TRBV30 and TRBJ1-4; D remains unclear. Deletions cut 0 bases from V and 8 bases from J, with 7 bases between. The germline CDR1 and CDR2 sequences are GTSNPN and SVGIG (reference sequence). The CDR3 is 12 amino acids. CDR3 DNA sequence: TGTGCCTGGAGTGTACGGGAGGAAAAACTGTTTTTT. Translated: CAWSVREEKLFF.

J is TRBJ1-4 and V is TRBV29-1; TRBD1 might be the D (5 bases). Germline V gene lookup returns CDR1 SQVTM and CDR2 ANQGSEA. CDR3 length: 14 amino acids. V was clipped by 0 bases and J by 5 bases, with 10 bases between them. The CDR3 region is CSVEDRAGNEKLFF. The CDR3 DNA sequence: TGCAGCGTTGAAGATCGGGCAGGGAATGAAAAACTGTTTTTT.

The chain is built from TRBV7-9 and TRBJ2-5; 9 bases are a match to TRBD1. This CDR3 region has 17 residues. V lost 3 bases, J lost 5 bases, and 13 bases stayed unmatched. Germline values: CDR1 SEHNR, CDR2 FQNEAQ (reference sequence). Here the CDR3 DNA reads TGTGCCAGCAGCTTGATTCGGGGACAGGGAAAGGAGGAGACCCAGTACTTC. It specifies CASSLIRGQGKEETQYF.

The CDR3 region is CASAAGAGNTEAFF. In DNA form, the CDR3 reads TGTGCCAGCGCTGCGGGGGCGGGGAACACTGAAGCTTTCTTT. The chain couples TRBV2 to TRBJ1-1; D is possibly TRBD1 (6 bases). The germline V gene has CDR1 SNHLY and CDR2 FYNNEI. This CDR3 comprises 14 residues. The ends were cut back, 8 bases at V and 1 base at J, with 14 bases in the middle.

The V and J genes are TRBV28 and TRBJ2-1; 9 bases match TRBD1. Looked up from germline, CDR1 is MDHEN and CDR2 is SYDVKM. V lost 5 bases, J lost 7 bases, and 9 bases stayed unmatched. This CDR3 region has 15 residues. For the CDR3, the DNA is TGTGCCAGCAGTGAGAGGGACAGGGCTATTAATGAGCAGTTCTTC. It is translated as CASSERDRAINEQFF.

This clone was detected only once. This chain connects TRBV7-6 to TRBJ2-1; the match to TRBD2 covers 13 bases. Losses at the gene ends were 5 bases for V and 9 bases for J; bases not matched to a gene: 4. This CDR3 contains 14 residues. The germline CDR1 and CDR2 sequences are SGHVS and FNYEAQ. CDR3 residues: CASSRLAGGSEQFF. The CDR3 DNA reads as TGTGCCAGCAGCCGACTAGCGGGAGGTTCTGAGCAGTTCTTC.